This passage covers 3 T cell receptor beta chains from one sample sequenced in a study of T cell clonality in common variable immunodeficiency (dated by TCRdb to between 2014 and 2017). Study-wide conclusions, independent of this receptor: Fewer deletions and N-nucleotide insertions were reportedly observed in CVID TCRbeta sequences, and highly modified clones with 13 or more V deletions were reportedly absent from CVID TCRbeta sequences.

Receptors were amplified or captured by the immunoSEQ multiplex PCR assay. Here the immuneACCESS table is served through TCRdb, limited to in-frame sequences with V and J called. Missing clones are a known gap in these copies; in checked studies unresolved V genes cover under half, and the rest lacks a known reason. The sample table on file contains approximately 8,800 clones. The ten top clones hold roughly 4% of the sample. These receptors' antigens are unknown. The sequencing sample was made of peripheral blood mononuclear cells. The receptors were gathered from a human donor with common variable immunodeficiency.

On this clone itself: Read sequence stops 3 residues before the CDR3 end, and the germline J gene provides the missing end. The rearrangement links TRBV23-1 to TRBJ2-4, with TRBD2 identical over 12 bases. Being an ORF, TRBV23-1 has a function that is uncertain. This CDR3 comprises 17 residues. J lost 0 bases, V lost 3 bases, and 3 bases had no gene match. The chain's CDR3 is CASSQTSGGVAKNIQYF. CDR3 DNA, as far as it was read: TGCGCCAGCAGTCAGACTAGCGGGGGAGTAGCCAAAAACATT.

Concerning this clone: The read ends 3 residues before the CDR3 terminus; that terminus is restored from the germline J gene. This chain joins TRBV19 and TRBJ2-3; 7 bases align to TRBD1. This CDR3 comprises 15 residues. V gave up 5 bases and J gave up 2 bases; unmatched junction bases: 7. Germline CDR1 is LNHDA and CDR2 is SQIVND (reference sequence). CDR3 DNA, as far as it was read: TGTGCCAGTAGTTCGCCGGGACAGATCACAGATACG. Its translation: CASSSPGQITDT. The CDR3 in full is CASSSPGQITDTQYF.

In regard to this clone: The CDR3 goes on 3 residues after the read ends, and that part is filled in from the germline J gene. This chain connects TRBV19 to TRBJ1-2, with 12 bases aligning to TRBD1. After removal of 1 base from V and 6 bases from J, the junction contained 3 bases not matched to a gene. The CDR3 length is 15 residues. Germline loops: CDR1 LNHDA, CDR2 SQIVND (reference sequence). This CDR3 is CASSIARDRGHGYTF. CDR3 DNA, as far as it was read: TGTGCCAGTAGTATAGCCCGGGACAGGGGGCATGGC.